The 17 T cell receptor beta chains reported below all come from one sample, sequenced in a study of blood T cell repertoires in COVID-19 (dated by TCRdb to 2020 to 2021). Library method: the immunoSEQ multiplex PCR assay. TCRdb's version of the immuneACCESS table is confined to in-frame rearrangements and falls short of the full clone set. An unresolved V gene accounts for under half of the shortfall where checked; the remainder is of unknown origin. The sample includes about 420,000 clones, with around 90% observed a single time. 0.8% to 0.9% of the sample lies in the top ten. Sequencing was carried out using peripheral blood. These receptors were obtained from a man aged 18 to 29 with COVID-19, enrolled during active disease.

This clone has a single count. The chain is built from TRBV29-1 and TRBJ1-4; TRBD1 is a possible D gene (5 bases). Germline CDR1 is SQVTM and CDR2 is ANQGSEA. Between the trimmed V and J ends, which lost 5 bases and 5 bases, there was a span of 6 bases. The CDR3 loop spans 11 amino acids. DNA for the CDR3: TGCAGCGTTCCAGGGAATGAAAAACTGTTTTTT. The encoded protein is CSVPGNEKLFF.

Comment on this clone: A read error may account for a junction end that differs from germline. This rearrangement joins TRBV2 to TRBJ2-1; D possibly corresponds to TRBD2 (6 bases). In germline, CDR1 is SNHLY, CDR2 FYNNEI. This CDR3 is built from 15 residues. The CDR3 DNA reads as TGTGCCAGCAGTCCCGGACTAATCTCCCACAATGAGCAGTTCTTC. Protein product: CASSPGLISHNEQFF.

The rearrangement links TRBV18 to TRBJ2-6, with D perhaps TRBD1 (6 bases). The CDR3 spans 18 residues. The V end was cut by 6 bases, the J end by 4 bases, with 22 bases between. Germline loops: CDR1 KGHSH, CDR2 LQKENI. Here the CDR3 DNA reads TGTGCCAGCTCCCCGAAGAACACAGGGCGGGCCGGGGCCAACGTCCTGACTTTC. Translating gives CASSPKNTGRAGANVLTF.

CDR3 sequence: CASSRGSAGYPNYGYTF. The CDR3 bases are TGCGCCAGCAGCAGGGGATCAGCAGGCTATCCCAACTATGGCTACACCTTC. V usage is TRBV5-1 and J usage is TRBJ1-2; tentatively, D is TRBD1 (5 bases). Germline V lookup: CDR1 SGHRS, CDR2 YFSETQ. The CDR3 sequence is 17 residues long. V lost 4 bases and J 2 bases, leaving 21 bases between the germline ends.

The chain combines TRBV5-6 with TRBJ2-7; D is possibly TRBD2 (5 bases). Germline values: CDR1 SGHDT, CDR2 YYEEEE. This CDR3 is built from 16 residues. Trimming shortened V by 0 bases and J by 0 bases, and 13 bases separated the two germline ends. Here the CDR3 reads CASSLAPHRGSYEQYF. The CDR3 coding sequence is TGTGCCAGCAGCTTGGCCCCCCACCGGGGCTCCTACGAGCAGTACTTC.

The chain recombines TRBV7-9 with TRBJ2-7; D is unclear. Germline CDR1 reads SEHNR; CDR2 reads FQNEAQ (reference sequence). The CDR3 spans 12 residues. V lost 5 bases and J 7 bases, leaving 12 bases between the germline ends. For the CDR3, the DNA is TGTGCCAGCAGCCTACTCCTCTCGGAGCAGTACTTC. Translating it yields CASSLLLSEQYF.

Details on this clone: The same CDR3 is also encoded by other DNA sequences in this sample. The chain uses TRBV19 and TRBJ2-7; 10 nucleotides match TRBD1. J gave up 3 bases and V 1 base, and 0 bases lay outside the gene matches. This CDR3 has 14 residues. The V gene's germline CDR1 is LNHDA and CDR2 SQIVND (reference sequence). The CDR3 here is CASSIGTGGYEQYF. CDR3 in DNA: TGTGCCAGTAGTATAGGGACAGGGGGCTACGAGCAGTACTTC.

V usage is TRBV25-1 and J usage is TRBJ2-5; tentative D call: TRBD1 (5 bases). CDR3 length equals 15 residues. The germline CDR1 and CDR2 sequences are MGHDK and SYGVNS. Trimming took off 0 bases at V and 1 base at J, with 9 bases between the two ends. As DNA, the CDR3 is TGTGCCAGCAGTGAATACCACAGGACCCAAGAGACCCAGTACTTC. This encodes CASSEYHRTQETQYF.

This clone came up once. J is TRBJ2-7 and V is TRBV5-5; TRBD2 matches 8 bases. CDR3 length equals 14 residues. V dropped 4 bases and J dropped 3; count of bases not matched to a gene: 6. Germline V gene data show CDR1 as SGHKS and CDR2 as YYEKEE (reference sequence). The CDR3 loop is CASSIRLASYEQYF. CDR3 sequence (DNA): TGTGCCAGCAGCATCCGACTAGCGAGCTACGAGCAGTACTTC.

This rearrangement joins TRBV7-8 to TRBJ1-6; possible D gene TRBD1, 5 bases. The CDR3 has 16 amino acids. Trimming took off 1 base at V and 3 bases at J, with 10 bases between the two ends. CDR1 and CDR2 (germline): SGHVS, FQNEAQ. CDR3 bases: TGTGCCAGCAGCTTAGGACAGTTCGGCTATAATTCACCCCTCCACTTT. This translates into CASSLGQFGYNSPLHF. Using reference TRBV7-8 and TRBJ1-6 for the parts outside the CDR3, the full variable domain is GAGVSQSPRYKVAKRGQDVALRCDPISGHVSLFWYQQALGQGPEFLTYFQNEAQLDKSGLPSDRFFAERPEGSVSTLKIQRTQQEDSAVYLCASSLGQFGYNSPLHFGNGTRLTVT.

The chain has TRBV4-1 and TRBJ2-6; TRBD1 aligns across 9 bases. The length of the CDR3 is 16 residues. Losses at the gene ends were 1 base for V and 13 bases for J; bases not matched to a gene: 11. Germline CDR1 and CDR2: MGHRA and YSYEKL. In DNA, the CDR3 is TGCGCCAGCAGCCAAGCTAACCTGGACAGGGGAAGGGTCCTGACTTTC. It specifies CASSQANLDRGRVLTF.

V gene TRBV2 combines with J gene TRBJ1-6, with TRBD1 matching 8 bases. V lost 2 bases and J lost 7; bases outside the gene matches: 7. Germline CDR1 SNHLY, CDR2 FYNNEI. CDR3 length: 16 amino acids. CDR3 nucleotide sequence: TGTGCCAGCAGTGAACAGGGGGCTAAGGGCAATTCACCCCTCCACTTT. It codes for CASSEQGAKGNSPLHF.

The chain is built from TRBV4-2 and TRBJ2-7; the match to TRBD1 covers 10 bases. Germline trimming cut 5 bases from V and 6 bases from J; bases unmatched to any gene: 7. There are 14 residues in the CDR3. The V gene's germline CDR1 is LGHNA and CDR2 YNFKEQ. In DNA, the CDR3 is TGTGCCAGCAGCGAAACCCGGGACAGGGGCGAGCAGTACTTC. This codes for CASSETRDRGEQYF.

The J gene is TRBJ2-6, the V gene TRBV18, with a tentative D call TRBD2 (6 bases). Looked up from germline, CDR1 is KGHSH and CDR2 is LQKENI. CDR3 length: 15 amino acids. The V end lost 10 bases, the J end lost 2 bases, and 15 bases lay between the germline ends. The CDR3 loop is CATGGVGAGANVLTF. DNA of the CDR3: TGTGCCACCGGAGGGGTCGGAGCTGGGGCCAACGTCCTGACTTTC.

The rearrangement uses TRBV27 and TRBJ2-2, with D maybe TRBD2 (5 bases). CDR3 length equals 13 residues. Trimming cost V 8 bases and J 4 bases, with 11 bases left between them. In germline, CDR1 is MNHEY, CDR2 SMNVEV (reference sequence). The CDR3 loop is CASRGLSTGELFF. DNA of the CDR3: TGTGCCAGCCGAGGACTTAGCACCGGGGAGCTGTTTTTT.

A single count supports this clone. The V call is TRBV5-1, the J call TRBJ1-4, with a weak D call TRBD1 (5 bases). The CDR3 is 14 amino acids. Germline V lookup: CDR1 SGHRS, CDR2 YFSETQ. Trimming took 0 bases from V and 8 from J, leaving 11 bases between them. In nucleotides, the CDR3 is TGCGCCAGCAGCTTGGTGTCAGGGAAGGAAAAACTGTTTTTT. Its translation is CASSLVSGKEKLFF.

V and J are TRBV15 and TRBJ2-4; D perhaps matches TRBD2 (8 bases). Germline-derived CDR1 and CDR2 are LNHNV and YYDKDF (reference sequence). The CDR3 extends over 20 amino acids. V lost 1 base, J lost 3 bases, and 25 bases lay in between. CDR3 protein: CATSRAGGTAFQRVKNIQYF. In DNA form, the CDR3 reads TGTGCCACCAGCAGAGCGGGGGGGACAGCCTTCCAGCGGGTCAAAAACATTCAGTACTTC.